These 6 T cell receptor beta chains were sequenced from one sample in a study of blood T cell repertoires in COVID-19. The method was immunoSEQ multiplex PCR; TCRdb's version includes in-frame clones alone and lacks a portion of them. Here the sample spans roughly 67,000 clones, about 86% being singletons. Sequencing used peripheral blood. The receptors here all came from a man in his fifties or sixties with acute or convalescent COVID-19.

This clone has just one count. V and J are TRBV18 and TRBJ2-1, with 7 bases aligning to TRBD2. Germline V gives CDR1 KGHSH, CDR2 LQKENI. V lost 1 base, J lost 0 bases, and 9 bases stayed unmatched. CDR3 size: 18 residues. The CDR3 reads CASSPLAGPPSSYNEQFF. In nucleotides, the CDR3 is TGTGCCAGCTCACCACTAGCGGGCCCTCCCAGCTCCTACAATGAGCAGTTCTTC. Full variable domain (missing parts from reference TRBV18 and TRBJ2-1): NAGVMQNPRHLVRRRGQEARLRCSPMKGHSHVYWYRQLPEEGLKFMVYLQKENIIDESGMPKERFSAEFPKEGPSILRIQQVVRGDSAAYFCASSPLAGPPSSYNEQFFGPGTRLTVL.

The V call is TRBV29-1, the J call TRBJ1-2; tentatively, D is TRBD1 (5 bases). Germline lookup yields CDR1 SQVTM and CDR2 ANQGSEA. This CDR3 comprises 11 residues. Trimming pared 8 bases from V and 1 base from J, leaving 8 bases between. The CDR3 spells CSLGLNYGYTF. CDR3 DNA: TGCAGCCTGGGACTTAACTATGGCTACACCTTC.

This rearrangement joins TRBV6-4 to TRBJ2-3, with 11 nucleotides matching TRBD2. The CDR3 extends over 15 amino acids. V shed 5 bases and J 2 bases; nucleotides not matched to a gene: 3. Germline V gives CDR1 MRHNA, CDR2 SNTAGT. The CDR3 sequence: CASSLAGGFTDTQYF. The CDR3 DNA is TGTGCCAGCAGTCTAGCGGGAGGATTCACAGATACGCAGTATTTT.

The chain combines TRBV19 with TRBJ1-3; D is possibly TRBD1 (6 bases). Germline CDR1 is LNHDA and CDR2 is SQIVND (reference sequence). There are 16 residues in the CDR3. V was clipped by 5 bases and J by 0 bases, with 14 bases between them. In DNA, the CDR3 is TGTGCCAGTAGTGACAGGTTCGCCGTCTCTGGAAACACCATATATTTT. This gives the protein CASSDRFAVSGNTIYF.

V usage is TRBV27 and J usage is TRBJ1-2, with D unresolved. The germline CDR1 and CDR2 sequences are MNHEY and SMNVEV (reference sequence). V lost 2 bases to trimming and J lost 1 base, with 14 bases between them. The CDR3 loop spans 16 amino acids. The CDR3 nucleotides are TGTGCCAGCAGTTTAACACGCGGGAAACATAACTATGGCTACACCTTC. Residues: CASSLTRGKHNYGYTF.

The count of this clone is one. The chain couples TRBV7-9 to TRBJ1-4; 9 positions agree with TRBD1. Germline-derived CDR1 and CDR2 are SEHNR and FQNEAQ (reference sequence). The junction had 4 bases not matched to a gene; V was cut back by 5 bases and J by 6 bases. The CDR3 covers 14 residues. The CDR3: CASSEGQGDEKLFF. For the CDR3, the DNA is TGTGCCAGCAGCGAGGGACAGGGTGATGAAAAACTGTTTTTT.